This T cell receptor (beta chain) is drawn from a study of cytomegalovirus exposure and HLA in healthy donors. PCR employed 60 Vbeta and 13 Jbeta primers. As processed by the authors: It was a later analysis that counted about 80 million unique TCR beta chains, of which some 9.9 million were shared. Using immunoSEQ multiplex PCR, the repertoire was profiled, and TCRdb retains in-frame clones only, with some absent. V, J and clone size are taken as reported in that table, and D and trimming were inferred from the DNA itself. This table holds approximately 150,000 clones, 79% found once. Specimen: PBMCs. This receptor was taken from a human donor in good health.

The CDR3 DNA follows: TGCGCCAGCAGTCCCCAGTTGAACACTGAAGCTTTCTTT. Its protein is CASSPQLNTEAFF. The chain uses TRBV10-1 and TRBJ1-1; D remains unclear. Germline CDR1 and CDR2: WNHNN and SYGVQD (reference sequence). The CDR3 runs to 13 residues. The ends were cut back, 5 bases at V and 0 bases at J, with 7 bases in the middle.